One sample yielded the 9 T cell receptor beta chains listed below, sequenced in a study of technical replicates of blood from a handful of donors. This table comes from immunoSEQ multiplex PCR, and its TCRdb copy is limited to in-frame clones, with some not included. The table shows 55,000 to 80,000 clones, with 93% occurring only once. Material: T cells isolated from PBMCs. All receptors derive from a human donor in good health.

The chain is built from TRBV25-1 and TRBJ1-4, with D perhaps matching TRBD1 (5 bases). CDR1 is MGHDK, CDR2 SYGVNS, per germline. This CDR3 spans 16 amino acids. V was pared by 3 bases and J by 5 bases, with 16 bases between. The CDR3 nucleotides read TGTGCCAGCAGTGATCACCGGGACTCCAGGAATGAAAAACTGTTTTTT. Amino acid sequence: CASSDHRDSRNEKLFF.

V and J are TRBV5-4 and TRBJ1-2; 9 bases are shared with TRBD1. CDR3 length: 14 amino acids. J was trimmed by 3 bases and V by 4 bases; bases with no gene match: 4. Looked up from germline, CDR1 is SGHNT and CDR2 is YYREEE (reference sequence). Written as DNA, the CDR3 is TGTGCCAGCAGCCCAGACAGGGGGGACTATGGCTACACCTTC. It specifies CASSPDRGDYGYTF.

A single count supports this clone. This sequence joins TRBV2 and TRBJ1-5, with 9 bases identical to TRBD1. Germline V gene lookup returns CDR1 SNHLY and CDR2 FYNNEI. J was trimmed by 0 bases and V by 7 bases; bases with no gene match: 4. The CDR3 spans 15 residues. This CDR3 reads CASNDRGISNQPQHF. The DNA of the CDR3 is TGTGCCAGCAACGACAGGGGGATTAGCAATCAGCCCCAGCATTTT. Full variable domain (outside the CDR3, taken from reference TRBV2 and TRBJ1-5): EPEVTQTPSHQVTQMGQEVILRCVPISNHLYFYWYRQILGQKVEFLVSFYNNEISEKSEIFDDQFSVERPDGSNFTLKIRSTKLEDSAMYFCASNDRGISNQPQHFGDGTRLSIL.

The chain is built from TRBV6-5 and TRBJ1-2; the D is unclear. Trimming cost V 6 bases and J 4 bases, with 15 bases left between them. Germline CDR1 is MNHEY and CDR2 is SVGAGI. The CDR3 contains 14 residues. The CDR3 protein is CASSSQIRSYGYTF. The CDR3 DNA follows: TGTGCCAGCAGCTCCCAGATAAGAAGCTATGGCTACACCTTC.

The chain combines TRBV7-3 with TRBJ1-6; a possible D gene is TRBD1 (5 bases). Germline CDR1 SGHTA, CDR2 FQGTGA. V was shortened by 3 bases and J by 13 bases, with 13 bases between the two germline ends. CDR3 size: 13 residues. CDR3 coding DNA: TGTGCCAGCAGCTTTGACAGATCGGCGCCCCTCCACTTT. This translates into CASSFDRSAPLHF.

This rearrangement joins TRBV29-1 to TRBJ1-2; the match to TRBD1 covers 7 bases. V was pared by 7 bases and J by 4 bases, with 3 bases of the junction left unmatched. The germline gives CDR1 SQVTM, CDR2 ANQGSEA. This CDR3 is 11 amino acids long. The CDR3: CSATGVYGYTF. The CDR3, as DNA: TGCAGCGCCACAGGGGTCTATGGCTACACCTTC.

The chain uses TRBV4-1 and TRBJ2-7; a weak D match, TRBD2 (6 bases). V shed 3 bases and J shed 4 bases, with 22 bases lying between them. CDR1 and CDR2 (germline): MGHRA, YSYEKL. The CDR3 sequence is 17 residues long. This CDR3 is CASSHVLAGLGLYEQYF. CDR3 nucleotides: TGCGCCAGCAGCCATGTACTCGCGGGGTTAGGTTTATACGAGCAGTACTTC.

The rearrangement uses TRBV6-5 and TRBJ1-5; 7 bases are a match to TRBD1. After removal of 4 bases from V and 5 bases from J, the junction contained 11 bases not matched to a gene. The CDR3 is 16 residues long. Germline CDR1 is MNHEY and CDR2 is SVGAGI. CDR3 loop: CASSLTGSLRDQPQHF. CDR3 DNA: TGTGCCAGCAGTTTGACAGGGTCCCTCAGGGATCAGCCCCAGCATTTT.

This sequence joins TRBV6-1 and TRBJ1-5, with D possibly being TRBD1 (6 bases). This CDR3 is built from 15 residues. Germline assignment: CDR1 MNHNS and CDR2 SASEGT. V lost 1 base and J 3 bases, leaving 10 bases between the germline ends. The CDR3 sequence is CASSEGTANNQPQHF. CDR3 DNA: TGTGCCAGCAGTGAAGGGACAGCGAACAATCAGCCCCAGCATTTT.